This TCR beta chain was documented in a study of blood T cell repertoires in COVID-19. Study at large: Researchers got acute and convalescent COVID-19 samples from the United States, Italy and Spain. Nucleic acid was either cDNA or gDNA, and it came from T cells, B-cell-depleted T cells, or PBMCs.

This CDR3 has 12 residues. The V gene's germline CDR1 is MDHEN and CDR2 SYDVKM. V was pared by 5 bases and J by 7 bases, with 11 bases between. As originally analysed: Using reference gene primer amplification, nucleated cell counts were estimated. The table came from immunoSEQ multiplex PCR; TCRdb's copy has only in-frame clones and leaves some out. V and J calls and clone size are those listed in that table; D and trimming were worked out from the DNA. The table shows approximately 11,000 clones, with roughly 80% occurring only once. This sequence joins TRBV28 and TRBJ2-5; perhaps TRBD1 as D (5 bases). The receptor was derived from a man aged 65 to 79 with active COVID-19. The sequenced sample consisted of peripheral blood. The CDR3 is CASSQTVGTQYF. CDR3 DNA: TGTGCCAGCAGTCAGACAGTCGGGACCCAGTACTTC.